Sequencing of this TCR beta chain was carried out in a study of response to subunit inactivated influenza vaccine. Points on this clonotype: Its antigen remains unidentified.

General study points: The study's authors posited that every seasonal influenza vaccination enlists few new T cells.

Germline CDR1 DFQATT, CDR2 SNEGSKA (reference sequence). The CDR3 has 16 residues. The V gene end was trimmed by 5 bases and the J gene end by 5 bases; junction bases not matched to a gene: 11. MiXCR was run by TCRdb on the RT-PCR reads, yielding one entry per CDR3 protein. The table shows roughly 570,000 distinct CDR3 sequences, with 10% to 15% occurring only once. The chain has TRBV20-1 and TRBJ1-5, with TRBD1 matching 11 bases. Sequencing used PBMCs from blood, obtained around seven weeks after vaccination. This TCR derives from a man aged 50 or older who received an inactivated influenza vaccine. In DNA, the CDR3 is TGCAGTGCTGCGCGAAGGGGACAGGGGGATCATCAGCCCCAGCATTTT. As protein: CSAARRGQGDHQPQHF.